The rows below give T cell receptor beta chains drawn from one sample of a study of Graves' ophthalmopathy and Graves' hyperthyroidism. MiXCR, applied by TCRdb to the multiplex PCR reads, yields one record per CDR3 protein. The sample includes a few hundred thousand distinct CDR3 sequences, 15% seen only once; the top ten take 5.5% to 7%. The sequenced sample consisted of peripheral blood. The receptors come from a woman aged 18-35 years with stable Graves' hyperthyroidism. The CDR3 runs from the conserved cysteine through the conserved F or W. Fields, in order: J gene, V gene, CDR3 protein.

>TRBJ1-2|TRBV19
CASSPSQGQGNGYTF
>TRBJ2-7|TRBV27
CASSLVRGSHEQYF
>TRBJ2-2|TRBV28
CASAGTATGELFF
>TRBJ1-3|TRBV11-2
CASRITPSGNTIYF
>TRBJ2-7|TRBV28
CASSLPSGASSYEQYF
>TRBJ1-2|TRBV6-4
CASSDSSGGHGYTF
>TRBJ1-2|TRBV6-1
CASTSTRYGYTF
>TRBJ2-7|TRBV4-1
CASSQEKGFGLPIYEQYF
>TRBJ1-5|TRBV6-1
CASRTGGWNQPQHF
>TRBJ1-3|TRBV19
CASSMGIYSGNTIYF
>TRBJ2-7|TRBV7-3
CASSLAGHYEQYF
>TRBJ1-2|TRBV20-1
CSASRGDNGYTF
>TRBJ2-2|TRBV6-5
CASSYFQGSSGELFF
>TRBJ1-1|TRBV20-1
CSATTGAETEAFF
>TRBJ1-1|TRBV7-9
CASSPLTGLNTEAFF
>TRBJ1-2|TRBV14
CASSQDPPGQGYGYTF
>TRBJ2-2|TRBV5-4
CASSSLGIGQGGGGELFF
>TRBJ1-2|TRBV29-1
CSVAEGGYGYTF
>TRBJ2-2|TRBV11-3
CASSLDPPGELFF
>TRBJ1-2|TRBV6-1
CATTDRGKGGYTF
>TRBJ1-1|TRBV6-1
CASSAQVFGTEAFF
>TRBJ1-6|TRBV5-1
CASSWDRNSPLHF
>TRBJ1-1|TRBV2
CASTSAGMNTEAFF